This TCR beta chain derives from a study of PD-1 blockade in classical Hodgkin lymphoma. This CDR3 is built from 18 residues. Germline CDR1 reads SEHNR; CDR2 reads FQNEAQ (reference sequence). Trimming removed 4 bases from V and 2 bases from J; junction bases left unmatched: 13. Time point defined: cycle 4 day 1 (C4D1), after six to seven weeks of nivolumab. Patients all relapsed after autologous stem cell transplantation, and there was variation in brentuximab vedotin exposure. Investigators isolated CD4+ T cells from thawed PBMCs through magnetic negative selection. Best outcomes ranged across complete response, partial response and progressive disease. Repertoires were generated with immunoSEQ multiplex PCR, while TCRdb's copy carries only in-frame clones and drops some. The sample comprises approximately 6,200 clones, around nine tenths of which are singletons, and 1.3% to 1.5% rests with the top ten.

Sequencing used CD4+ T cells from blood, obtained before the fourth cycle of nivolumab. The TCR sequence derives from a human donor with classical Hodgkin lymphoma. The chain joins TRBV7-9 to TRBJ2-3; TRBD2 matches 9 bases. The CDR3 nucleotides read TGTGCCAGCAGCTCCTCCGGGACTAGCACCTCCACCACAGATACGCAGTATTTT. Encoded protein: CASSSSGTSTSTTDTQYF.